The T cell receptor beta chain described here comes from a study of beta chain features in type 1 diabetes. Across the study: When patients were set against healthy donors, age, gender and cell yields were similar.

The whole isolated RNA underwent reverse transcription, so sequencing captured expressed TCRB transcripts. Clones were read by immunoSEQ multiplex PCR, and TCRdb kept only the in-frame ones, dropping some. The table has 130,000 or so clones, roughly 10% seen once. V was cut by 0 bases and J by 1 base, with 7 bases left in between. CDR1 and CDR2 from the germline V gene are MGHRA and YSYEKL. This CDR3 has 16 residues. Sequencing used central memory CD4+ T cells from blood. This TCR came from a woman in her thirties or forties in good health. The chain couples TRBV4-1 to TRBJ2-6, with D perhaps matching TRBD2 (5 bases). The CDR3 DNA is TGCGCCAGCAGCCAAGAACCGGGGTCTGGGGCCAACGTCCTGACTTTC. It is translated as CASSQEPGSGANVLTF.